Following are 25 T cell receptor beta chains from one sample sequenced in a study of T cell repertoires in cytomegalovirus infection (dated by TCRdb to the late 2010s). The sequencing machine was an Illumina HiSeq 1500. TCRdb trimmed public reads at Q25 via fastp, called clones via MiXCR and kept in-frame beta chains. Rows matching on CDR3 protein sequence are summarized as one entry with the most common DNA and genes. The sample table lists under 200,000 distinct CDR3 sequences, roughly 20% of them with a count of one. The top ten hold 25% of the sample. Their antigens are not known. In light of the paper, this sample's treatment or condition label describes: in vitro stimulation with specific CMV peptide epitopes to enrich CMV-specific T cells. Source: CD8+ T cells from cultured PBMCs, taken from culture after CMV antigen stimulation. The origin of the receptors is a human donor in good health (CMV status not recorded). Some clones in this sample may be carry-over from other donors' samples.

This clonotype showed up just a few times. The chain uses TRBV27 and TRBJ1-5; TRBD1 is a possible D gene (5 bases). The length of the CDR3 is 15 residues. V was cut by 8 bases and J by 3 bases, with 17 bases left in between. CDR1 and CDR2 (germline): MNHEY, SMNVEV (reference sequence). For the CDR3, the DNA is TGTGCCAGCGGACAAGGAGCGGATGACAATCAGCCCCAGCATTTT. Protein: CASGQGADDNQPQHF.

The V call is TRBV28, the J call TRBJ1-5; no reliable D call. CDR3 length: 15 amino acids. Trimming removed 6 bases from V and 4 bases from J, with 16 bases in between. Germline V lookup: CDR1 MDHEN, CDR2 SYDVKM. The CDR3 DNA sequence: TGTGCCAGCAGCCTGGCGCTGGCCCATAATCAGCCCCAGCATTTT. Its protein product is CASSLALAHNQPQHF.

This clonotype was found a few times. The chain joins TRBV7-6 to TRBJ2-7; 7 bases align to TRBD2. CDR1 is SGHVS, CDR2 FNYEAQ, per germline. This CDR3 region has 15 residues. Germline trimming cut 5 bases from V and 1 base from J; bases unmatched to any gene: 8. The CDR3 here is CASSINRLASYEQYF. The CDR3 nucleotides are TGTGCCAGCAGCATTAACAGACTAGCATCCTACGAGCAGTACTTC. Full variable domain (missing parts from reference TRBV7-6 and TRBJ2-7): GAGVSQSPRYKVTKRGQDVALRCDPISGHVSLYWYRQALGQGPEFLTYFNYEAQQDKSGLPNDRFSAERPEGSISTLTIQRTEQRDSAMYRCASSINRLASYEQYFGPGTRLTVT.

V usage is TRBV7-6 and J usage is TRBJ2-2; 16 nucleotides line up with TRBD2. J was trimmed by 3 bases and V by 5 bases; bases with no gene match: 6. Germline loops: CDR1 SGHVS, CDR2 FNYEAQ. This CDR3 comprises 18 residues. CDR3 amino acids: CASSPGLAGGPDTGELFF. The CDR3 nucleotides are TGTGCCAGCAGCCCGGGACTAGCGGGGGGGCCGGACACCGGGGAGCTGTTTTTT.

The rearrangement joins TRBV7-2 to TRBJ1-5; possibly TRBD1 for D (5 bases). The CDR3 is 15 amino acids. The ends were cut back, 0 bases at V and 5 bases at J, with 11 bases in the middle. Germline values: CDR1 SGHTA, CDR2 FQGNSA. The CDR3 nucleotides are TGTGCCAGCAGCTTAGCAGGGGTATCGGATCAGCCCCAGCATTTT. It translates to CASSLAGVSDQPQHF.

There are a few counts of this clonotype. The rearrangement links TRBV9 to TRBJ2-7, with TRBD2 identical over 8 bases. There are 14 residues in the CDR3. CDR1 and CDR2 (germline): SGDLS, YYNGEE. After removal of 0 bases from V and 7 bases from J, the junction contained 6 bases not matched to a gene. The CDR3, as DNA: TGTGCCAGCAGCGTAGCAGCGGGGGTCGAGGAGCAGTACTTC. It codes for CASSVAAGVEEQYF. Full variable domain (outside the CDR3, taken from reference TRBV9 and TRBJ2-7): DSGVTQTPKHLITATGQRVTLRCSPRSGDLSVYWYQQSLDQGLQFLIQYYNGEERAKGNILERFSAQQFPDLHSELNLSSLELGDSALYFCASSVAAGVEEQYFGPGTRLTVT.

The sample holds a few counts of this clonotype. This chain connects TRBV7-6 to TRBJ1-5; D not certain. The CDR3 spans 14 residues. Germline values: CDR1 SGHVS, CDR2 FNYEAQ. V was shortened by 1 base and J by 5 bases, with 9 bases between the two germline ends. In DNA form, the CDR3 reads TGTGCCAGCAGCTTAGTAGAAGGAGATCAGCCCCAGCATTTT. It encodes CASSLVEGDQPQHF.

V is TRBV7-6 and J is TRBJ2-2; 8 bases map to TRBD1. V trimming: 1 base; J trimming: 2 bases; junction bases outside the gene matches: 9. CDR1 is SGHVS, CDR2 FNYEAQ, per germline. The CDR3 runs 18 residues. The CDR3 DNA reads TGTGCCAGCAGCTTAGGGACAGGGTCTCTTCGAAACACCGGGGAGCTGTTTTTT. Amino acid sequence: CASSLGTGSLRNTGELFF. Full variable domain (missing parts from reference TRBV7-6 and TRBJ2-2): GAGVSQSPRYKVTKRGQDVALRCDPISGHVSLYWYRQALGQGPEFLTYFNYEAQQDKSGLPNDRFSAERPEGSISTLTIQRTEQRDSAMYRCASSLGTGSLRNTGELFFGEGSRLTVL.

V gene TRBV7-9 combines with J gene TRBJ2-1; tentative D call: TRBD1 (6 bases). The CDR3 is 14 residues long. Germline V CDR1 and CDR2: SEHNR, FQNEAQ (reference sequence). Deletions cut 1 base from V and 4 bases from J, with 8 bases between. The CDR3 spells CASSLGGQYNEQFF. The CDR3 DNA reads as TGTGCCAGCAGCTTAGGAGGACAGTACAATGAGCAGTTCTTC.

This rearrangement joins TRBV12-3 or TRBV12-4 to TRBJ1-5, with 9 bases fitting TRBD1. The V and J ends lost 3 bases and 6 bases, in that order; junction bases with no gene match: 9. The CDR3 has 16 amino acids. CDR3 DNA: TGTGCCAGCAGTTTGGCGGGACAGGGCAACTTTCAGCCCCAGCATTTT. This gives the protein CASSLAGQGNFQPQHF.

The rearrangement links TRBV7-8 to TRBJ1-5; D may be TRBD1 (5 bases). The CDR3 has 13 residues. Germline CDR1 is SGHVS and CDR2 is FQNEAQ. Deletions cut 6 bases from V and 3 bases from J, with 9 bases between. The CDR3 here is CASRQDNNQPQHF. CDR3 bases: TGTGCCAGCAGGCAGGACAACAATCAGCCCCAGCATTTT.

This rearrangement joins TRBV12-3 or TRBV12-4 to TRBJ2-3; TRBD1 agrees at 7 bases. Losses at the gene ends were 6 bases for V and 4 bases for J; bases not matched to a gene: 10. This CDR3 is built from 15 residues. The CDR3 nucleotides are TGTGCCAGCAGCGACAGGGACCGGTTGGCAGATACGCAGTATTTT. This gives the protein CASSDRDRLADTQYF.

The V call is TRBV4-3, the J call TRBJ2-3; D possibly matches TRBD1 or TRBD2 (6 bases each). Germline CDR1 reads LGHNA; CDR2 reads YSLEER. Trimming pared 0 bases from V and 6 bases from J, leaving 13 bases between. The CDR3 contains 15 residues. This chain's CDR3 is CASSQDRGEADTQYF. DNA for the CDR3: TGCGCCAGCAGCCAAGATAGGGGGGAAGCTGATACGCAGTATTTT.

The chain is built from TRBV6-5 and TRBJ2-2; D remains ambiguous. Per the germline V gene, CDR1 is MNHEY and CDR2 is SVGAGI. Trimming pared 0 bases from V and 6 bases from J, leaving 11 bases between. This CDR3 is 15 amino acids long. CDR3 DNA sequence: TGTGCCAGCAGTTACTCAGCAGCAGTTGCCGGGGAGCTGTTTTTT. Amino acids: CASSYSAAVAGELFF.

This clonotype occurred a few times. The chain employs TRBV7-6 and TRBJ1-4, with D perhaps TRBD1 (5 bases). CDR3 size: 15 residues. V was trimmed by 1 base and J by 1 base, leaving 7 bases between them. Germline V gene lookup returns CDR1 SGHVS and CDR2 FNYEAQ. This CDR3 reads CASSLVRGTNEKLFF. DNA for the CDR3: TGTGCCAGCAGCTTAGTTAGGGGAACTAATGAAAAACTGTTTTTT.

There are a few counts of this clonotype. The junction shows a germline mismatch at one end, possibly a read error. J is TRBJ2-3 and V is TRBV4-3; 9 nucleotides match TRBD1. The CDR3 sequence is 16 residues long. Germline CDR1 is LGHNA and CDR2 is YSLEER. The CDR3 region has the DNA TGCGCCAGCAGTCAAGGCGGGACAGGGAGCTTCGATACGCAGTATTTT. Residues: CASSQGGTGSFDTQYF.

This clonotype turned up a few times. CDR3 in DNA: TGTGCCAGCAGTTCTTATACTGAGCCCGGGGCACCCCTCCACTTT. Translation gives CASSSYTEPGAPLHF. The rearrangement links TRBV7-9 to TRBJ1-6, with D unclear. The CDR3 loop spans 15 amino acids. The V end lost 6 bases, the J end lost 11 bases, and 20 bases lay between the germline ends. Germline lookup yields CDR1 SEHNR and CDR2 FQNEAQ (reference sequence).

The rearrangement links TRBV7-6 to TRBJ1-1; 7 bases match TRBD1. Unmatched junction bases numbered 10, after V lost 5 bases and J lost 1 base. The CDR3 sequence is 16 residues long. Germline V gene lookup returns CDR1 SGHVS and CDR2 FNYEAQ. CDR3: CASSPRQGEGNTEAFF. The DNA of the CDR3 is TGTGCCAGCAGCCCACGACAGGGCGAGGGGAACACTGAAGCTTTCTTT. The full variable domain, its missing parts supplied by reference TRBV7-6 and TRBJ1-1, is GAGVSQSPRYKVTKRGQDVALRCDPISGHVSLYWYRQALGQGPEFLTYFNYEAQQDKSGLPNDRFSAERPEGSISTLTIQRTEQRDSAMYRCASSPRQGEGNTEAFFGQGTRLTVV.

The CDR3 protein is CASWDSGQLPYNEQFF. CDR3 in DNA: TGTGCCAGCTGGGATTCGGGACAACTCCCCTACAATGAGCAGTTCTTC. The chain uses TRBV11-2 and TRBJ2-1; TRBD1 is a possible D gene (6 bases). The CDR3 extends over 16 amino acids. The germline V and J ends were trimmed by 8 bases and 2 bases, with 19 bases remaining between them. Germline V CDR1 and CDR2: SGHAT, FQNNGV.

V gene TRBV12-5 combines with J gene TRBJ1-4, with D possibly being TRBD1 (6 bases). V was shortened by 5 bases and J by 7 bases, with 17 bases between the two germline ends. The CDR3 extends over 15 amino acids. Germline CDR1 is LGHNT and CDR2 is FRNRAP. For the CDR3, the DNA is TGTGCTAGTGGTCCCACAGGGAGTTTTTTTGAAAAACTGTTTTTT. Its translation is CASGPTGSFFEKLFF.

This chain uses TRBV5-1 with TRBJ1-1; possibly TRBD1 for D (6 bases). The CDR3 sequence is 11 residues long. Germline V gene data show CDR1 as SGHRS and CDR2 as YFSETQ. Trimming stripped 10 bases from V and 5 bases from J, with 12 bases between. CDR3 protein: CAHRGTTEAFF. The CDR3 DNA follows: TGCGCCCATAGAGGGACAACTGAAGCTTTCTTT.

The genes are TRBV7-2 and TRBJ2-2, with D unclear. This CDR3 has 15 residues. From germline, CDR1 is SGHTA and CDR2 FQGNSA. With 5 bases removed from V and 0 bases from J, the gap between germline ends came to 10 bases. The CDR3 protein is CASSPDGTNTGELFF. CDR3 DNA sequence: TGTGCCAGCAGCCCGGACGGAACGAACACCGGGGAGCTGTTTTTT. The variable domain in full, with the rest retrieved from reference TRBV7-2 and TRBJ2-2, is GAGVSQSPSNKVTEKGKDVELRCDPISGHTALYWYRQSLGQGLEFLIYFQGNSAPDKSGLPSDRFSAERTGGSVSTLTIQRTQQEDSAVYLCASSPDGTNTGELFFGEGSRLTVL.

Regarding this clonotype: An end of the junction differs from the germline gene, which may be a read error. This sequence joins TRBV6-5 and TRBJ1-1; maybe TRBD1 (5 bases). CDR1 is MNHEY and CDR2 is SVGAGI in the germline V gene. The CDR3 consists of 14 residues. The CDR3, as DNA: TGTGTCAGCAGTTACGATGGGACCAACACTGAAGCTTTCTTT. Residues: CVSSYDGTNTEAFF.

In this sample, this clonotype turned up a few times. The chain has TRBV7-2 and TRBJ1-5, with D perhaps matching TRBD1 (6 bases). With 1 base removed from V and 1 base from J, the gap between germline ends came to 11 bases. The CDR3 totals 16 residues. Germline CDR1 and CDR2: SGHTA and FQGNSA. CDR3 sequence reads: CASSLDPRGSNQPQHF. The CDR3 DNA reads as TGTGCCAGCAGCTTAGATCCCAGGGGAAGCAATCAGCCCCAGCATTTT.

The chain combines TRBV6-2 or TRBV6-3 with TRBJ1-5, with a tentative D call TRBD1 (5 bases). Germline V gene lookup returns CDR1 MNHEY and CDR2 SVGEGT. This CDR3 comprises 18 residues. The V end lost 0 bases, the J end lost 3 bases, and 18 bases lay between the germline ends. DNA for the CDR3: TGTGCCAGCAGTTACTCGGTTCGACAGCTTGGGTTCAATCAGCCCCAGCATTTT. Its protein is CASSYSVRQLGFNQPQHF.